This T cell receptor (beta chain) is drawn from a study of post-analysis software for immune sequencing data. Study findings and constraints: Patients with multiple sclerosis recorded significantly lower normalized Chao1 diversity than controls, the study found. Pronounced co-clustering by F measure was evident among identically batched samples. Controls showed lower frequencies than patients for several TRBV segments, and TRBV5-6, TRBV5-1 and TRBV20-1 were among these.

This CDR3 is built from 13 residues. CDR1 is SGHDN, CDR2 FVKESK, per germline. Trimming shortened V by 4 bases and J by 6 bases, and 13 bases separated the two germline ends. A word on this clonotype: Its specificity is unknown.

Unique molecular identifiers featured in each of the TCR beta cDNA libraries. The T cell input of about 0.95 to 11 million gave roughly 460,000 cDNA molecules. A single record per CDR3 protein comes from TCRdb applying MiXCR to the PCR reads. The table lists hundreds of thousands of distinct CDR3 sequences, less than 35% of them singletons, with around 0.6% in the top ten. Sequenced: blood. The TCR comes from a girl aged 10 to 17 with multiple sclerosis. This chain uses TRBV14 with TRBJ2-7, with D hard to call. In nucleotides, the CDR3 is TGTGCCAGCAGCCCTGGATCTGAGCTCGAGCAGTACTTC. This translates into CASSPGSELEQYF.